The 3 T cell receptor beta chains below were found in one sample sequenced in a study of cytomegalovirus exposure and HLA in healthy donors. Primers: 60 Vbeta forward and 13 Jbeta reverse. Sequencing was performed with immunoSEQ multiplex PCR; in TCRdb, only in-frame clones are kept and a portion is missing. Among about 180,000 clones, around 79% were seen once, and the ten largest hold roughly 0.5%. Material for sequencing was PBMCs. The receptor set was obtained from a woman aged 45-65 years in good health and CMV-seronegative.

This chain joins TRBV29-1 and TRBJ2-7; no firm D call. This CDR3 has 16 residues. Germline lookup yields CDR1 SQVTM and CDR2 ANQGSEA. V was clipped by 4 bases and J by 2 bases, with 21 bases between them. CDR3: CSVAYSPIFAAYEQYF. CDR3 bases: TGCAGCGTTGCTTATTCTCCCATTTTTGCAGCCTACGAGCAGTACTTC.

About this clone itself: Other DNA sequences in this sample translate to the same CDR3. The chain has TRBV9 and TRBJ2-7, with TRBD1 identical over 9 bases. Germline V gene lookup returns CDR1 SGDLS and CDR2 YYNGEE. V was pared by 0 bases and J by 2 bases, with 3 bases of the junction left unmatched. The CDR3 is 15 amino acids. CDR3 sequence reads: CASSVGGTGTYEQYF. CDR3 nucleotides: TGTGCCAGCAGCGTAGGAGGGACAGGGACCTACGAGCAGTACTTC.

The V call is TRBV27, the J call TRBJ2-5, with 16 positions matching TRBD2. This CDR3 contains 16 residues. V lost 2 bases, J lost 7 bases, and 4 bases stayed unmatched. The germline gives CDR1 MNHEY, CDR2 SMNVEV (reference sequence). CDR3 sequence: CASSLAGTSGGGTQYF. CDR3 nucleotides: TGTGCCAGCAGTTTAGCCGGGACTAGCGGGGGGGGGACCCAGTACTTC.